The 22 T cell receptor beta chains reported below all come from one sample, sequenced in a study of cytomegalovirus exposure and HLA in healthy donors (dated by TCRdb to the late 2010s). The library was built by means of the immunoSEQ multiplex PCR assay. TCRdb took over this immuneACCESS table, retaining in-frame rearrangements with V and J assigned. Such tables are incomplete; in checked studies, under half of the missing clones stem from an unresolved V gene, and the remainder is unexplained. For this sample there are approximately 150,000 clones; over 80% appear just once. Together, the top ten hold 4.5% of the sample. Sequencing was done on a sample of PBMCs. The origin of the receptors is a man in his late teens or twenties in good health and CMV-seropositive.

The gene calls are TRBV7-8 and TRBJ1-2; D remains ambiguous. Germline loops: CDR1 SGHVS, CDR2 FQNEAQ. Trimming cost V 5 bases and J 5 bases, with 6 bases left between them. This CDR3 has 11 residues. CDR3 DNA sequence: TGTGCCAGCAGCCCAGGATATGGCTACACCTTC. Translated: CASSPGYGYTF.

The chain recombines TRBV4-1 with TRBJ2-3; TRBD1 might be the D (5 bases). Germline assignment: CDR1 MGHRA and CDR2 YSYEKL. V was cut by 0 bases and J by 0 bases, with 10 bases left in between. CDR3 length equals 16 residues. For the CDR3, the DNA is TGCGCCAGCAGCCAAGAAGGGGCCAGCAGCACAGATACGCAGTATTTT. Amino acid sequence: CASSQEGASSTDTQYF.

This rearrangement joins TRBV14 to TRBJ2-2; D not certain. In germline, CDR1 is SGHDN, CDR2 FVKESK. Trimming shortened V by 5 bases and J by 4 bases, and 14 bases separated the two germline ends. The CDR3 length is 15 residues. The CDR3 DNA follows: TGTGCCAGCAGCTCCTCTGACATCGGCACCGGGGAGCTGTTTTTT. Translation: CASSSSDIGTGELFF.

J is TRBJ1-5 and V is TRBV5-6, with TRBD1 matching over 7 bases. There are 14 residues in the CDR3. In germline, CDR1 is SGHDT, CDR2 YYEEEE. V shed 4 bases and J 4 bases; nucleotides not matched to a gene: 5. Here the CDR3 DNA reads TGTGCCAGCAGCAGGGACAGAGGAAATCAGCCCCAGCATTTT. It yields the protein CASSRDRGNQPQHF.

The rearrangement joins TRBV18 to TRBJ1-5; a weak D match, TRBD1 (6 bases). Germline V gene data show CDR1 as KGHSH and CDR2 as LQKENI. The V and J ends lost 3 bases and 7 bases respectively, with 13 bases between them. This CDR3 has 14 residues. Here the CDR3 reads CASSPHRDNQPQHF. CDR3 bases: TGTGCCAGCTCACCCCACAGGGACAACCAGCCCCAGCATTTT.

This chain connects TRBV5-4 to TRBJ1-3, with D possibly TRBD1 on 6 matching bases. CDR3 length: 15 amino acids. The V gene's germline CDR1 is SGHNT and CDR2 YYREEE (reference sequence). V was clipped by 4 bases and J by 0 bases, with 11 bases between them. CDR3: CASSATGSSGNTIYF. The DNA for the CDR3 is TGTGCCAGCAGCGCGACAGGTTCCTCTGGAAACACCATATATTTT.

This chain uses TRBV5-1 with TRBJ2-1, with TRBD2 identical over 9 bases. Trimming cost V 2 bases and J 7 bases; bases outside gene matches: 7. Germline CDR1 is SGHRS and CDR2 is YFSETQ. The length of the CDR3 is 15 residues. The CDR3 spells CASSFLSSGENEQFF. As DNA, the CDR3 is TGCGCCAGCAGCTTCTTGTCTAGCGGGGAAAATGAGCAGTTCTTC. The full variable domain, rest sourced from reference TRBV5-1 and TRBJ2-1, is KAGVTQTPRYLIKTRGQQVTLSCSPISGHRSVSWYQQTPGQGLQFLFEYFSETQRNKGNFPGRFSGRQFSNSRSEMNVSTLELGDSALYLCASSFLSSGENEQFFGPGTRLTVL.

This chain uses TRBV18 with TRBJ2-2; D not certain. CDR3 length: 13 amino acids. Germline V gives CDR1 KGHSH, CDR2 LQKENI. Trimming removed 6 bases from V and 7 bases from J, with 12 bases in between. The CDR3 protein is CASSHEVGGELFF. CDR3 in DNA: TGTGCCAGCTCCCACGAGGTTGGCGGGGAGCTGTTTTTT.

The CDR3 here is CASRPTPGQGRETQYF. CDR3 bases: TGTGCCAGCAGGCCTACTCCGGGACAGGGGAGAGAGACCCAGTACTTC. The J gene is TRBJ2-5, the V gene TRBV27; 10 nucleotides line up with TRBD1. The V gene's germline CDR1 is MNHEY and CDR2 SMNVEV (reference sequence). This CDR3 contains 16 residues. V was clipped by 6 bases and J by 4 bases; unmatched bases: 11.

The chain uses TRBV5-1 and TRBJ2-5; the D is unclear. CDR1 SGHRS and CDR2 YFSETQ come from the germline V gene. This CDR3 region has 12 residues. V was cut by 3 bases and J by 5 bases, with 8 bases left in between. For the CDR3, the DNA is TGCGCCAGCAGCTACCCGAGGGAGACCCAGTACTTC. It encodes CASSYPRETQYF.

The chain couples TRBV27 to TRBJ2-5, with TRBD1 as a possible D gene (7 bases). Germline lookup yields CDR1 MNHEY and CDR2 SMNVEV (reference sequence). The CDR3 runs to 13 residues. V was trimmed by 8 bases and J by 3 bases, leaving 13 bases between them. The CDR3 nucleotides read TGTGCCAGCCTTGGAGGGACAGAAGAGACCCAGTACTTC. Residues: CASLGGTEETQYF.

V and J are TRBV7-6 and TRBJ2-7; 8 bases map to TRBD2. The germline V gene has CDR1 SGHVS and CDR2 FNYEAQ. The CDR3 runs to 18 residues. V lost 2 bases and J lost 1; bases outside the gene matches: 13. This chain's CDR3 is CASSLNIREGGISYEQYF. The CDR3 DNA follows: TGTGCCAGCAGCTTAAACATCCGGGAGGGAGGGATATCCTACGAGCAGTACTTC.

V gene TRBV7-9 combines with J gene TRBJ2-7, with TRBD2 matching 9 bases. Germline trimming cut 2 bases from V and 1 base from J; bases unmatched to any gene: 3. Germline loops: CDR1 SEHNR, CDR2 FQNEAQ (reference sequence). The CDR3 loop spans 15 amino acids. CDR3 bases: TGTGCCAGCAGCTTATCCAGCGGGGGGTCCTACGAGCAGTACTTC. Encoded protein: CASSLSSGGSYEQYF.

The rearrangement joins TRBV5-1 to TRBJ2-7, with unresolved D. The CDR3 is 14 amino acids. Trimming removed 2 bases from V and 1 base from J, with 10 bases in between. Germline CDR1 is SGHRS and CDR2 is YFSETQ. The CDR3 region is CASSLGRPSYEQYF. Here the CDR3 DNA reads TGCGCCAGCAGCTTAGGCAGGCCGTCCTACGAGCAGTACTTC.

This clone appeared a single time. This sequence joins TRBV28 and TRBJ2-7; 10 bases map to TRBD2. The CDR3 spans 14 residues. Unmatched junction bases numbered 0, after V lost 2 bases and J lost 2 bases. Germline CDR1 reads MDHEN; CDR2 reads SYDVKM. Written as DNA, the CDR3 is TGTGCCAGCAGTTTAGGACTAGCGGCCTACGAGCAGTACTTC. This gives the protein CASSLGLAAYEQYF.

The chain is built from TRBV5-1 and TRBJ1-5; D is undetermined. The V end was cut by 0 bases, the J end by 1 base, with 5 bases between. Germline CDR1 SGHRS, CDR2 YFSETQ. The CDR3 consists of 14 residues. CDR3 region: CASSLDGSNQPQHF. In nucleotides, the CDR3 is TGCGCCAGCAGCTTGGATGGCAGCAATCAGCCCCAGCATTTT.

The chain carries TRBV4-2 and TRBJ2-7; perhaps TRBD2 as D (6 bases). This CDR3 spans 15 amino acids. Per the germline V gene, CDR1 is LGHNA and CDR2 is YNFKEQ. V lost 1 base to trimming and J lost 1 base, with 11 bases between them. CDR3 amino acids: CASSQGRGGSYEQYF. As DNA, the CDR3 is TGTGCCAGCAGCCAAGGGCGTGGGGGGTCCTACGAGCAGTACTTC.

V and J are TRBV4-1 and TRBJ2-4; D may be TRBD2 (5 bases). The V gene lost 2 bases and the J gene lost 0 bases, with 14 bases spanning the gap. The CDR3 sequence is 17 residues long. Germline loops: CDR1 MGHRA, CDR2 YSYEKL. CDR3 amino acids: CASSQRGSQVAKNIQYF. The CDR3 DNA reads as TGCGCCAGCAGCCAAAGAGGGTCCCAGGTAGCCAAAAACATTCAGTACTTC.

The chain carries TRBV4-2 and TRBJ2-7; maybe TRBD2 (6 bases). Trimming cost V 0 bases and J 2 bases, with 23 bases left between them. Germline V gene sequence: CDR1 LGHNA, CDR2 YNFKEQ. The CDR3 covers 19 residues. CDR3 amino acids: CASSQEAQASVGTPYEQYF. CDR3 bases: TGTGCCAGCAGCCAAGAAGCTCAGGCTAGCGTAGGGACCCCCTACGAGCAGTACTTC.

This chain links TRBV10-3 with TRBJ1-5, with TRBD1 identical over 9 bases. Looked up from germline, CDR1 is ENHRY and CDR2 is SYGVKD. V trimming: 3 bases; J trimming: 2 bases; junction bases outside the gene matches: 5. The CDR3 has 16 amino acids. The CDR3 bases are TGTGCCATCAGTGAAACAGGGGGCCAGGGCAATCAGCCCCAGCATTTT. This codes for CAISETGGQGNQPQHF.

The chain combines TRBV7-9 with TRBJ1-5; D unresolved. CDR1 and CDR2 from the germline V gene are SEHNR and FQNEAQ (reference sequence). The CDR3 covers 12 residues. The ends were cut back, 4 bases at V and 6 bases at J, with 7 bases in the middle. CDR3 amino acids: CASSSSGQPQHF. Written as DNA, the CDR3 is TGTGCCAGCAGCTCCTCGGGTCAGCCCCAGCATTTT.

The J gene is TRBJ1-2, the V gene TRBV5-4, with 11 bases fitting TRBD1. V shed 4 bases, J shed 5 bases, and the junction held 7 bases outside the gene matches. The CDR3 extends over 15 amino acids. Germline V gene sequence: CDR1 SGHNT, CDR2 YYREEE (reference sequence). CDR3 sequence: CASSPLGTGGYGYTF. The CDR3 coding sequence is TGTGCCAGCAGCCCTCTGGGGACAGGGGGATATGGCTACACCTTC.